Listed below are T cell receptor beta chains from one sample, sequenced in a study of OX40 agonist ivuxolimab in advanced cancers. The data were produced by immunoSEQ multiplex PCR, yet TCRdb's version contains in-frame clones alone and is incomplete. This sample carries just under 80,000 clones, over 75% of them seen once, and the ten largest clones take 0.3% to 0.45%. This sample comprised CD4+ or CD8+ T cells sorted from blood, obtained in a trial of the OX40 agonist ivuxolimab. The origin of the receptors is an adult with an advanced solid tumor such as melanoma, head and neck, liver or kidney cancer. CDR3s include the opening cysteine and the closing phenylalanine or tryptophan. Each record gives: clone size, J gene, D gene, V gene, CDR3 protein, CDR3 DNA. The D gene is left open where the match is weak. Not every row has a clone size; where given, it reads once, few, many or a size class.

>.|TRBJ1-2|TRBD1|TRBV19
CASSPDRGNYGYTF
TGTGCCAGTAGCCCAGACAGGGGGAACTATGGCTACACCTTC
>few|TRBJ1-1|.|TRBV6-4
CATSRHGDTEAFF
TGTGCCACCAGTCGCCATGGGGACACTGAAGCTTTCTTT
>once|TRBJ1-1|.|TRBV19
CASSSPGHYTEAFF
TGTGCCAGTAGTAGCCCTGGACACTACACTGAAGCTTTCTTT
>.|TRBJ1-4|TRBD1|TRBV7-6
CASSPRTGGTEKLFF
TGTGCCAGCAGCCCGAGGACAGGGGGAACTGAAAAACTGTTTTTT
>.|TRBJ2-2|.|TRBV19
CASSIRVTGELFF
TGTGCCAGTAGTATTAGGGTAACCGGGGAGCTGTTTTTT
>.|TRBJ2-7|.|TRBV19
CASSRRDVGSYEQYF
TGTGCCAGTAGTAGGAGGGACGTCGGCTCCTACGAGCAGTACTTC
>.|TRBJ2-3|TRBD1|TRBV9
CASSVAGDRGSDTQYF
TGTGCCAGCAGCGTAGCAGGGGACAGGGGTTCAGATACGCAGTATTTT
>.|TRBJ1-3|.|TRBV15
CATSRFSGVGNTIYF
TGTGCCACCAGCCGGTTTTCTGGGGTTGGAAACACCATATATTTT
>.|TRBJ2-5|.|TRBV9
CASSVVGTSAQYF
TGTGCCAGCAGCGTAGTGGGGACCTCGGCCCAGTACTTC
>.|TRBJ2-7|TRBD2|TRBV27
CASSSWTSGRVDEQYF
TGTGCCAGCAGTTCCTGGACTAGCGGGAGAGTGGACGAGCAGTACTTC